This passage covers 14 T cell receptor beta chains from one sample sequenced in a study of T-cell memory formation after mild COVID-19. TCRdb used MiXCR to reprocess the 5' RACE reads, holding one entry per CDR3 protein. This table holds under 600,000 distinct CDR3 sequences, roughly 22% found once. Sequenced sample: PBMCs or a T cell subset sorted from them (not recorded which). These receptors were obtained from an adult woman who had mild COVID-19 (a few samples of this study predate the infection). Cell type and time point are not known.

This clonotype was seen only a few times. The gene calls are TRBV5-5 and TRBJ1-4, with TRBD1 as a possible D gene (5 bases). From germline, CDR1 is SGHKS and CDR2 YYEKEE (reference sequence). V was shortened by 3 bases and J by 5 bases, with 11 bases between the two germline ends. The CDR3 sequence is 14 residues long. DNA of the CDR3: TGTGCCAGCAGCTCCAAGGGGAAGAATGAAAAACTGTTTTTT. It encodes CASSSKGKNEKLFF.

This clonotype was detected a few times. The chain couples TRBV9 to TRBJ2-3; D perhaps matches TRBD1 (7 bases). The V end was cut by 3 bases, the J end by 2 bases, with 10 bases between. In germline, CDR1 is SGDLS, CDR2 YYNGEE. This CDR3 comprises 14 residues. CDR3 amino acids: CASSEEGATDTQYF. CDR3 nucleotide sequence: TGTGCCAGCAGCGAGGAGGGGGCCACAGATACGCAGTATTTT.

This clonotype was recorded a few times. The V call is TRBV7-2, the J call TRBJ2-1; 11 bases line up with TRBD2. Trimming cost V 4 bases and J 6 bases; bases outside gene matches: 11. The CDR3 totals 17 residues. Germline-derived CDR1 and CDR2 are SGHTA and FQGNSA. The CDR3 DNA follows: TGTGCCAGCAGCTCTCATAGCGGGAGGGCCTCGAGCAATGAGCAGTTCTTC. This gives the protein CASSSHSGRASSNEQFF.

This clonotype was counted only a few times. The gene calls are TRBV7-6 and TRBJ2-7; possibly TRBD1 for D (5 bases). V gave up 5 bases and J gave up 3 bases, with 14 bases separating them. The germline V gene encodes CDR1 SGHVS and CDR2 FNYEAQ. The length of the CDR3 is 14 residues. CDR3 DNA sequence: TGTGCCAGCAGCCCGCAGGACACAAACTACGAGCAGTACTTC. Translated: CASSPQDTNYEQYF.

This clonotype was detected only a few times. The CDR3 loop is CASSQCYSENGYTF. The CDR3 nucleotides are TGCGCCAGCAGTCAATGTTACAGTGAAAATGGCTACACCTTC. The V gene is TRBV23-1, the J gene TRBJ1-2; D gene uncertain. TRBV23-1 is reported as an ORF; its role is uncertain. The CDR3 is 14 amino acids. The ends were cut back, 1 base at V and 6 bases at J, with 12 bases in the middle.

This clonotype was seen more than once but under ten times. The rearrangement links TRBV24-1 to TRBJ2-7; 8 bases match TRBD1. The CDR3 is 15 amino acids. The germline V gene encodes CDR1 KGHDR and CDR2 SFDVKD. V lost 2 bases and J lost 5; bases outside the gene matches: 7. DNA of the CDR3: TGTGCCACCAGTGATTCGACAGGGGTCCCCGACGAGCAGTACTTC. It specifies CATSDSTGVPDEQYF.

The chain recombines TRBV20-1 with TRBJ1-5, with TRBD1 matching 8 bases. Germline V gives CDR1 DFQATT, CDR2 SNEGSKA (reference sequence). The CDR3 is 15 amino acids. After removal of 1 base from V and 4 bases from J, the junction contained 6 bases not matched to a gene. The CDR3 DNA sequence: TGCAGTGCTAGAGCGGACAGGGTGGGTAATCAGCCCCAGCATTTT. Amino acid sequence: CSARADRVGNQPQHF.

This clonotype has just a few counts. This chain joins TRBV4-3 and TRBJ2-7; D is unresolved. Germline CDR1 is LGHNA and CDR2 is YSLEER. The CDR3 is made up of 15 amino acids. V was shortened by 0 bases and J by 0 bases, with 9 bases between the two germline ends. As DNA, the CDR3 is TGCGCCAGCAGCCAAGAGTGGGGTAGCTCCTACGAGCAGTACTTC. This codes for CASSQEWGSSYEQYF.

This clonotype was seen only a few times. V is TRBV18 and J is TRBJ1-6; D gene ambiguous. V dropped 2 bases and J dropped 8 bases, with 7 bases sitting between them. From germline, CDR1 is KGHSH and CDR2 LQKENI. This CDR3 has 13 residues. CDR3 loop: CASSPGEHSPLHF. The CDR3 nucleotides are TGTGCCAGCTCACCAGGAGAGCATTCACCCCTCCACTTT.

The genes are TRBV20-1 and TRBJ2-1, with TRBD2 identical over 13 bases. The V gene's germline CDR1 is DFQATT and CDR2 SNEGSKA (reference sequence). Unmatched junction bases numbered 10, after V lost 6 bases and J lost 5 bases. This CDR3 has 16 residues. The CDR3 loop reads CSAAQRGLAGDNEQFF. CDR3 in DNA: TGCAGTGCCGCGCAACGTGGACTAGCGGGAGACAATGAGCAGTTCTTC.

The rearrangement uses TRBV30 and TRBJ2-1; 10 nucleotides line up with TRBD1. The CDR3 is 14 residues long. Looked up from germline, CDR1 is GTSNPN and CDR2 is SVGIG (reference sequence). V lost 3 bases to trimming and J lost 6 bases; unmatched junction nucleotides: 5. This chain's CDR3 is CAWSTGQGINEQFF. CDR3 in DNA: TGTGCCTGGAGCACGGGACAGGGGATCAATGAGCAGTTCTTC. Filled out from reference TRBV30 and TRBJ2-1, the complete variable domain reads SQTIHQWPATLVQPVGSPLSLECTVEGTSNPNLYWYRQAAGRGLQLLFYSVGIGQISSEVPQNLSASRPQDRQFILSSKKLLLSDSGFYLCAWSTGQGINEQFFGPGTRLTVL.

In this sample, this clonotype turned up a few times. The CDR3 DNA is TGTGCCAGCAGCGCGGGACTAGGCTACGAGCAGTACTTC. As protein: CASSAGLGYEQYF. The genes are TRBV11-2 and TRBJ2-7; TRBD2 agrees at 8 bases. Trimming took 5 bases from V and 3 from J; bases not matched to a gene: 3. This CDR3 is 13 amino acids long. Germline V CDR1 and CDR2: SGHAT, FQNNGV.

This clonotype was detected only a few times. The rearrangement links TRBV20-1 to TRBJ2-7, with 14 nucleotides matching TRBD2. This CDR3 is 11 amino acids long. V lost 3 bases to trimming and J lost 13 bases; unmatched junction nucleotides: 2. Germline V CDR1 and CDR2: DFQATT, SNEGSKA (reference sequence). The CDR3 loop reads CSARGLAGVYF. CDR3 nucleotides: TGCAGTGCTAGGGGACTAGCGGGAGTTTACTTC.

J is TRBJ2-5 and V is TRBV7-6; 7 positions match TRBD2. V shed 5 bases and J 3 bases; nucleotides not matched to a gene: 6. The V gene's germline CDR1 is SGHVS and CDR2 FNYEAQ. This CDR3 is 14 amino acids long. CDR3 sequence: CASSATAGEETQYF. The CDR3 nucleotides read TGTGCCAGCAGCGCGACGGCGGGGGAAGAGACCCAGTACTTC.